These 13 T cell receptor beta chains were sequenced from one sample in a study of cytomegalovirus exposure and HLA in healthy donors. PCR used 60 Vbeta primers and 13 Jbeta primers. TCRdb keeps only in-frame clones here, not all; method: immunoSEQ multiplex PCR. Of some 110,000 clones in the sample, 60% to 85% were seen once. The specimen sequenced was PBMCs. The source is a male donor in good health and CMV-seropositive.

The rearrangement uses TRBV7-9 and TRBJ2-1; D is possibly TRBD2 (6 bases). Trimming pared 3 bases from V and 7 bases from J, leaving 16 bases between. Germline V gene data show CDR1 as SEHNR and CDR2 as FQNEAQ (reference sequence). The CDR3 extends over 15 amino acids. In DNA form, the CDR3 reads TGTGCCAGCAGCTTTGGGGGGACTGGAGCGAATGAGCAGTTCTTC. Translation gives CASSFGGTGANEQFF.

The chain employs TRBV27 and TRBJ1-1, with D unresolved. CDR1 is MNHEY and CDR2 is SMNVEV in the germline V gene (reference sequence). The length of the CDR3 is 13 residues. V was pared by 8 bases and J by 8 bases, with 18 bases between. The CDR3 DNA follows: TGTGCCAGCGCCCGGGGTAGTGCTAGGGAAGCTTTCTTT. As protein: CASARGSAREAFF.

V and J are TRBV15 and TRBJ2-5; a weak D match, TRBD2 (6 bases). The germline gives CDR1 LNHNV, CDR2 YYDKDF (reference sequence). This CDR3 has 12 amino acids. Trimming took 9 bases from V and 1 from J, leaving 9 bases between them. Here the CDR3 reads CATSGSQETQYF. The CDR3 DNA is TGTGCCACGTCCGGGAGCCAAGAGACCCAGTACTTC.

The genes are TRBV7-2 and TRBJ2-1; the match to TRBD2 covers 8 bases. Unmatched junction bases numbered 8, after V lost 5 bases and J lost 8 bases. The germline V gene has CDR1 SGHTA and CDR2 FQGNSA. The length of the CDR3 is 14 residues. The CDR3 nucleotides are TGTGCCAGCAGCGCCGGAGCGGGAGCGTATGAGCAGTTCTTC. Translated, it gives CASSAGAGAYEQFF. Variable domain in full (rest from reference TRBV7-2 and TRBJ2-1): GAGVSQSPSNKVTEKGKDVELRCDPISGHTALYWYRQSLGQGLEFLIYFQGNSAPDKSGLPSDRFSAERTGGSVSTLTIQRTQQEDSAVYLCASSAGAGAYEQFFGPGTRLTVL.

CDR3 protein: CASSSGLAGVGADTQYF. The CDR3 nucleotides are TGTGCCAGCAGCTCCGGACTAGCGGGAGTGGGCGCAGATACGCAGTATTTT. The V gene is TRBV11-2, the J gene TRBJ2-3; 13 nucleotides line up with TRBD2. The CDR3 covers 17 residues. CDR1 is SGHAT and CDR2 is FQNNGV in the germline V gene. V was clipped by 4 bases and J by 4 bases; unmatched bases: 8.

This clone was picked up one time. The gene calls are TRBV6-1 and TRBJ1-4; D remains unclear. The CDR3 totals 17 residues. V lost 1 base, J lost 6 bases, and 18 bases lay in between. The germline V gene has CDR1 MNHNS and CDR2 SASEGT. The CDR3 sequence is CASSEDIRRISDEKLFF. The DNA for the CDR3 is TGTGCCAGCAGTGAAGATATCAGGCGTATTTCTGATGAAAAACTGTTTTTT.

V is TRBV29-1 and J is TRBJ2-5; D might be TRBD2 (5 bases). The closer fit of TRBJ2-7 to the DNA end suggests the J call may be wrong. The V gene's germline CDR1 is SQVTM and CDR2 ANQGSEA. The CDR3 runs 12 residues. CDR3 in amino acids: CSVVFGNGEQYF. The CDR3 coding sequence is TGCAGCGTTGTTTTCGGGAACGGCGAGCAGTACTTC.

V is TRBV19 and J is TRBJ1-5, with TRBD1 as a possible D gene (5 bases). Germline-derived CDR1 and CDR2 are LNHDA and SQIVND (reference sequence). CDR3 size: 15 residues. Trimming left V 2 bases short and J 4 bases short, with 12 bases between. CDR3 nucleotide sequence: TGTGCCAGTAGTATAATGCCCAGGGAAAATCAGCCCCAGCATTTT. It encodes CASSIMPRENQPQHF.

V gene TRBV9 combines with J gene TRBJ1-1; 7 nucleotides agree with TRBD1. Germline CDR1 reads SGDLS; CDR2 reads YYNGEE. The CDR3 loop spans 16 amino acids. Trimming cost V 1 base and J 0 bases; bases outside gene matches: 6. The CDR3 reads CASSVNQGELNTEAFF. DNA for the CDR3: TGTGCCAGCAGCGTAAATCAGGGGGAGTTGAACACTGAAGCTTTCTTT.

V and J are TRBV15 and TRBJ1-3; 7 nucleotides match TRBD1. The trim removed 6 bases at V and 0 bases at J, leaving 5 bases unmatched. The CDR3 covers 15 residues. Germline lookup yields CDR1 LNHNV and CDR2 YYDKDF (reference sequence). CDR3 DNA: TGTGCCACCAGTCGGGGACAGCTCTCTGGAAACACCATATATTTT. Residues: CATSRGQLSGNTIYF.

The J gene is TRBJ1-2, the V gene TRBV2; D ambiguous. Germline assignment: CDR1 SNHLY and CDR2 FYNNEI. The CDR3 has 14 residues. Trimming removed 7 bases at V and 3 bases at J, with 15 bases between. The CDR3 coding sequence is TGTGCCAGCAAAGGCGTGAGGAAGGACTATGGCTACACCTTC. Its protein product is CASKGVRKDYGYTF.

The chain joins TRBV18 to TRBJ1-3; 9 nucleotides align to TRBD1. V was clipped by 5 bases and J by 2 bases; unmatched bases: 7. The CDR3 sequence is 16 residues long. Looked up from germline, CDR1 is KGHSH and CDR2 is LQKENI. The CDR3 reads CASSSAGQGTGNTIYF. In DNA, the CDR3 is TGTGCCAGCTCATCAGCCGGACAGGGGACTGGAAACACCATATATTTT.

The chain carries TRBV27 and TRBJ2-1; D may be TRBD2 (5 bases). The CDR3 covers 12 residues. V was shortened by 2 bases and J by 6 bases, with 5 bases between the two germline ends. CDR1 is MNHEY and CDR2 is SMNVEV in the germline V gene (reference sequence). Written as DNA, the CDR3 is TGTGCCAGCAGTTTAGCGGGCAATGAGCAGTTCTTC. It translates to CASSLAGNEQFF.